This record covers a single T cell receptor (beta chain). The antigen is undetermined. V was pared by 3 bases and J by 2 bases, with 11 bases between. CDR1 is MGHDK and CDR2 is SYGVNS in the germline V gene. The CDR3 is 15 amino acids. The data originate from a study of T cell responses to AZD1222 COVID-19 vaccine. TCRdb's table, derived via immunoSEQ multiplex PCR, lists solely in-frame clones and lacks some. Among roughly 180,000 clones listed, about 91% were seen once. Study findings and constraints: Dominant at 160-218 and 743-854, vaccine-associated CD4 TCRs also spanned spike. At baseline, just five or six AZD1222 recipients tested seropositive. Sampling captured repertoires only after the peak T cell response. Donors skewed white British and female; clonal diversity was possibly underestimated.

The sequence was obtained from an adult in good health. The sequences come from peripheral blood, collected on day 0 of AZD1222 vaccination. The J gene is TRBJ1-3, the V gene TRBV25-1; no firm D call. CDR3 coding DNA: TGTGCCAGCAGTGACCGGGATTTCCCTGGAAACACCATATATTTT. It codes for CASSDRDFPGNTIYF.